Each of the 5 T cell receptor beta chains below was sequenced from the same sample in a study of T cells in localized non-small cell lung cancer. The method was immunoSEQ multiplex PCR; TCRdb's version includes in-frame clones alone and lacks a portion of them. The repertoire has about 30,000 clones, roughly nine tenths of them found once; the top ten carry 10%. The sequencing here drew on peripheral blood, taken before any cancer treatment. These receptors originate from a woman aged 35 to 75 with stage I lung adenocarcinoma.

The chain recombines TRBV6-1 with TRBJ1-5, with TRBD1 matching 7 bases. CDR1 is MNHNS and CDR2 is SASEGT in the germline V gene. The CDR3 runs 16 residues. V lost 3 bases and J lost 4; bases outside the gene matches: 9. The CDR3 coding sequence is TGTGCCAGCAGTGACCCCACCGCACAGGGGAATCAGCCCCAGCATTTT. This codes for CASSDPTAQGNQPQHF.

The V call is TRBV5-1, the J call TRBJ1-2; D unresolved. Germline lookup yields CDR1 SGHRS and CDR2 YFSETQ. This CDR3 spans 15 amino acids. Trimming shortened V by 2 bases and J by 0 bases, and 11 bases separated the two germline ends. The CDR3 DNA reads TGCGCCAGCAGCTTAAGAGAACTCACTAACTATGGCTACACCTTC. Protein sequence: CASSLRELTNYGYTF.

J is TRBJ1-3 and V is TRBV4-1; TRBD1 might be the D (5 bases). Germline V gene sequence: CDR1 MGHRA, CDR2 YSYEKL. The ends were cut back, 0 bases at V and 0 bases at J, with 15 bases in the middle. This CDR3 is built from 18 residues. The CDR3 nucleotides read TGCGCCAGCAGCCAAGATTCCGATGGGGGGGACTCTGGAAACACCATATATTTT. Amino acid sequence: CASSQDSDGGDSGNTIYF.

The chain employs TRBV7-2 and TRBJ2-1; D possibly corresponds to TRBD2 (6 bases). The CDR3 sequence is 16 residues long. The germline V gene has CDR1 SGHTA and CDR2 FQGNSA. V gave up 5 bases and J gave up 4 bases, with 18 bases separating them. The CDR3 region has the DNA TGTGCCAGCAGCGCCAGCTCCGGGGGTTATTACAATGAGCAGTTCTTC. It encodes CASSASSGGYYNEQFF.

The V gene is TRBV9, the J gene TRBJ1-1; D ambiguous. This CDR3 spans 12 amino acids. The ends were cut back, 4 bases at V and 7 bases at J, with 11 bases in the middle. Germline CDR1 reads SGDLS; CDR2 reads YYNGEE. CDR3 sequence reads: CASSPSEGEAFF. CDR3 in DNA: TGTGCCAGCAGCCCGTCTGAGGGTGAAGCTTTCTTT.